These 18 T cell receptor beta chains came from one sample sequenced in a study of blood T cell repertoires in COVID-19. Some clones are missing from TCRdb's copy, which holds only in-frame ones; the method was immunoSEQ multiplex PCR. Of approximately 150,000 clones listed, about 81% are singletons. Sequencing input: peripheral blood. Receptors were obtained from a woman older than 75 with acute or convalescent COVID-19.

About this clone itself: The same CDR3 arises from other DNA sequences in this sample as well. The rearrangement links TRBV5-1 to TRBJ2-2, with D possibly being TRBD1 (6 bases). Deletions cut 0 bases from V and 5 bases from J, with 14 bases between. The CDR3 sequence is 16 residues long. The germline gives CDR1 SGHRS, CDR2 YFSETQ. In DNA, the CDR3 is TGCGCCAGCAGCTTGGATCGGGACACACCAACCGGGGAGCTGTTTTTT. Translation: CASSLDRDTPTGELFF.

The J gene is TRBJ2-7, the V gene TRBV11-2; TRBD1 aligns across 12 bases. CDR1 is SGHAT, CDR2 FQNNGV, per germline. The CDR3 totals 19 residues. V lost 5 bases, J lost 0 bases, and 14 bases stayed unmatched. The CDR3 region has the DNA TGTGCCAGCAGCACCTTAGCCGGGACAGGGGGCCCTAGCTCCTACGAGCAGTACTTC. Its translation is CASSTLAGTGGPSSYEQYF.

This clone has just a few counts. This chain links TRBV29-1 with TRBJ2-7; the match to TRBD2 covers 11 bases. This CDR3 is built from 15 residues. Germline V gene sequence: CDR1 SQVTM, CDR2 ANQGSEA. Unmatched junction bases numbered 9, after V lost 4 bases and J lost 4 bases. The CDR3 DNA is TGCAGCGTTGGAACCCCGCGACTAGCGGGGTACGAGCAGTACTTC. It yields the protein CSVGTPRLAGYEQYF.

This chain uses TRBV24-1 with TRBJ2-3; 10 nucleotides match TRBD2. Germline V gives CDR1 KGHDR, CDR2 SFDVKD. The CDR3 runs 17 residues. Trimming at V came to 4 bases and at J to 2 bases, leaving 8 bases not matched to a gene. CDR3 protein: CATSERGSGGPTDTQYF. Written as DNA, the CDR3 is TGTGCCACCAGTGAGCGGGGTAGCGGGGGGCCCACAGATACGCAGTATTTT.

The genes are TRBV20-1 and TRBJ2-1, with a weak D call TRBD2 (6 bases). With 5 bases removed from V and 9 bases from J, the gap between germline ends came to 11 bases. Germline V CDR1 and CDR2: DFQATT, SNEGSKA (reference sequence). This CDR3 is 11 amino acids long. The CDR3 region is CSALTSLEQFF. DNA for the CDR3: TGCAGTGCTTTGACTAGTCTTGAGCAGTTCTTC.

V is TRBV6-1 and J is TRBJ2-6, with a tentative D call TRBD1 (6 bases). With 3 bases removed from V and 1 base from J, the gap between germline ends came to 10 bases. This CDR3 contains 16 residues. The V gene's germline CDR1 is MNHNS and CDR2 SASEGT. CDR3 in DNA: TGTGCCAGCAGTGATCTCAGGGGATCTGGGGCCAACGTCCTGACTTTC. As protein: CASSDLRGSGANVLTF.

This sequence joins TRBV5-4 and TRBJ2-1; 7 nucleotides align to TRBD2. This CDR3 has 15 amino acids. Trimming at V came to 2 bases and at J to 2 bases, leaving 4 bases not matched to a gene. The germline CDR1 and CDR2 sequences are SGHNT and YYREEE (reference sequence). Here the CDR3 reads CASSLLRGAYNEQFF. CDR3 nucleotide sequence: TGTGCCAGCAGCTTATTACGGGGGGCCTACAATGAGCAGTTCTTC.

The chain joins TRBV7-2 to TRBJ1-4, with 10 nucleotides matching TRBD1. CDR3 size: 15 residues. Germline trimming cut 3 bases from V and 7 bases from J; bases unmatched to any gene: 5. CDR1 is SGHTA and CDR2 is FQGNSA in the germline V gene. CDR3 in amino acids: CASSFDRGLVEKLFF. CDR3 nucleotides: TGTGCCAGCAGCTTTGACAGGGGGCTGGTTGAAAAACTGTTTTTT.

The CDR3 sequence: CASSLRDITDTQYF. DNA of the CDR3: TGTGCCAGCAGTCTACGGGACATCACAGATACGCAGTATTTT. The rearrangement joins TRBV27 to TRBJ2-3; a possible D gene is TRBD1 (6 bases). The germline CDR1 and CDR2 sequences are MNHEY and SMNVEV (reference sequence). The CDR3 runs 14 residues. Trimming removed 5 bases from V and 2 bases from J, with 11 bases in between.

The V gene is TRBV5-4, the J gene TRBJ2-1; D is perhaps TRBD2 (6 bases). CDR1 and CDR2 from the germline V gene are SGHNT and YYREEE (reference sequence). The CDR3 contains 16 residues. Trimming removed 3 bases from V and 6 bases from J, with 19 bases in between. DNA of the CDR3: TGTGCCAGCAGCTCACCGGGAGTACCCTCTCGCAATGAGCAGTTCTTC. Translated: CASSSPGVPSRNEQFF.

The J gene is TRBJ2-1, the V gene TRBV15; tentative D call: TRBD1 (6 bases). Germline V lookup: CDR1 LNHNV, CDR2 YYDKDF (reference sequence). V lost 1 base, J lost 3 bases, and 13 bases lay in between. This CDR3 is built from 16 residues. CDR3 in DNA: TGTGCCACCAGCAGAGTCGGCCAGGGGAACTACAATGAGCAGTTCTTC. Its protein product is CATSRVGQGNYNEQFF. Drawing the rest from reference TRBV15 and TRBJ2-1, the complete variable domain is DAMVIQNPRYQVTQFGKPVTLSCSQTLNHNVMYWYQQKSSQAPKLLFHYYDKDFNNEADTPDNFQSRRPNTSFCFLDIRSPGLGDTAMYLCATSRVGQGNYNEQFFGPGTRLTVL.

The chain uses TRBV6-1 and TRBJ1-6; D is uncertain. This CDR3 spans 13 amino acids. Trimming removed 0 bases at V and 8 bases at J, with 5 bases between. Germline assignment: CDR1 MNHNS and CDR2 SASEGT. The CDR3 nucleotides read TGTGCCAGCAGTGAAGCTAATCATTCACCCCTCCACTTT. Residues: CASSEANHSPLHF.

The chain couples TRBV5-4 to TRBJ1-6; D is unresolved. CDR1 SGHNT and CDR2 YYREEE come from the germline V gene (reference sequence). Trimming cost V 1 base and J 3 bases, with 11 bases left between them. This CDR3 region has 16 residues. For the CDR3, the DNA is TGTGCCAGCAGCTTGAGCGGCGTGCTCTATAATTCACCCCTCCACTTT. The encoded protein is CASSLSGVLYNSPLHF.

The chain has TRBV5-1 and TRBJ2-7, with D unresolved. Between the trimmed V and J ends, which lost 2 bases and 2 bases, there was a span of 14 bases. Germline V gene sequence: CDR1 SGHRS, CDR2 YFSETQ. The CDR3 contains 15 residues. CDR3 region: CASSFGDPSAYEQYF. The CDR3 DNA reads TGCGCCAGCAGCTTTGGAGACCCCTCGGCCTACGAGCAGTACTTC.

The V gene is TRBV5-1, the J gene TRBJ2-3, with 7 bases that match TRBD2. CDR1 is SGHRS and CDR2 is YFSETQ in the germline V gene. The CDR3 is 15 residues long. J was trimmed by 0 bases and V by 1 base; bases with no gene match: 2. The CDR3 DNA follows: TGCGCCAGCAGCTTGACTAGCGTAAGCACAGATACGCAGTATTTT. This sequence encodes CASSLTSVSTDTQYF. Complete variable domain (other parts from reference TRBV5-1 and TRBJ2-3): KAGVTQTPRYLIKTRGQQVTLSCSPISGHRSVSWYQQTPGQGLQFLFEYFSETQRNKGNFPGRFSGRQFSNSRSEMNVSTLELGDSALYLCASSLTSVSTDTQYFGPGTRLTVL.

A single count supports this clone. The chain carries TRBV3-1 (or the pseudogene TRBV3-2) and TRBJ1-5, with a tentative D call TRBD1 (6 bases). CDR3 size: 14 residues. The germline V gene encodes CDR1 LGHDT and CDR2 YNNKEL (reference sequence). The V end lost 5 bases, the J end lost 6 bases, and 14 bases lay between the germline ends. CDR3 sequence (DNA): TGTGCCAGCAGCGGGGGGGGGCACGTTCAGCCCCAGCATTTT. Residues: CASSGGGHVQPQHF.

CDR3 amino acids: CASSRQGPDTGELFF. As DNA, the CDR3 is TGTGCCAGCAGTCGACAGGGTCCGGACACCGGGGAGCTGTTTTTT. This chain joins TRBV6-5 and TRBJ2-2; 7 nucleotides agree with TRBD1. Germline trimming cut 5 bases from V and 3 bases from J; bases unmatched to any gene: 6. The V gene's germline CDR1 is MNHEY and CDR2 SVGAGI. This CDR3 contains 15 residues.

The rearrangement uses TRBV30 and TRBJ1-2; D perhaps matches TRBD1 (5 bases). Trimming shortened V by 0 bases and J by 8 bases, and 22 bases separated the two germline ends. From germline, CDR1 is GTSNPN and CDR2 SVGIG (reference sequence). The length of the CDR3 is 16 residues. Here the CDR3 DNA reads TGTGCCTGGAGTGTGGGAGGGGCCGGAACCTATGCGGGCTACACCTTC. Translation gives CAWSVGGAGTYAGYTF.